Sequencing of this T cell receptor (beta chain) was carried out in a study of cytomegalovirus exposure and HLA in healthy donors. Looking at the study overall: The approximately 110 validation repertoires used a platform that matched the one used for the roughly 650 first-cohort repertoires, as a later analysis reported.

There are 14 residues in the CDR3. Looked up from germline, CDR1 is SGDLS and CDR2 is YYNGEE. V shed 4 bases, J shed 3 bases, and the junction held 6 bases outside the gene matches. Libraries were prepared by immunoSEQ multiplex PCR; TCRdb keeps only in-frame clonotypes and omits some of them. Of 110,000 or so clones in the sample, roughly 84% were seen once. The clonotype was recovered from a woman younger than 30 in good health and CMV-seronegative. The genes are TRBV9 and TRBJ1-1; 7 bases fit TRBD1. Sequencing was performed on PBMCs. The CDR3 bases are TGTGCCAGCAGCCAGGGGACAGATCACACTGAAGCTTTCTTT. This translates into CASSQGTDHTEAFF.